The clone carrying this TCR beta chain was counted once. The sample is drawn from a study of OX40 agonist ivuxolimab in advanced cancers. Profiling relied on immunoSEQ multiplex PCR, and the TCRdb table lists in-frame clones only, not all of them. Seen here are 94,000 or so clones, under 90% observed once, and the top ten hold 0.95% to 1.3%. The J segment lost 2 bases and the V segment lost 5 bases, leaving 4 bases of the junction unmatched. The CDR3 totals 14 residues. The germline V gene encodes CDR1 KGHSH and CDR2 LQKENI. The sequence came from an adult with an advanced solid tumor such as melanoma, head and neck, liver or kidney cancer. This sample comprised CD4+ or CD8+ T cells sorted from blood, obtained in a trial of the OX40 agonist ivuxolimab. J is TRBJ1-2 and V is TRBV18; TRBD1 matches at 8 bases. The CDR3, as DNA: TGTGCCAGCTCAATGGACAGGGAGAACTATGGCTACACCTTC. Amino acid sequence: CASSMDRENYGYTF.